This T cell receptor beta chain originates from a study of blood T cells in healthy people across ages. Whole-study context: The capture of about one barcoded beta molecule per two T cells was achieved by template switching.

This clonotype has a handful of counts. Its antigen is undetermined. PCR was performed a second time for roughly 6 to 12 cycles using a sample-barcoded 5' primer and a J-beta primer mix. TCRdb reprocessed the 5' RACE reads via MiXCR and lists one record per CDR3 protein. The data contain about 570,000 distinct CDR3 sequences, 25% to 30% of them seen just once; the ten biggest clones take up about 18%. Study-wide results and caveats: Per-million-T-cell TCR beta diversity fell roughly linearly with age. Correlation between TCR beta diversity and naive T cell percentage was strong.

The CDR3 runs to 15 residues. Trimming removed 6 bases at V and 4 bases at J, with 18 bases between. Germline CDR1 reads SNHLY; CDR2 reads FYNNEI. PBMCs were isolated at a quantity of at least 6 million per sample. The sequencing sample was made of blood. The TCR was taken from a woman in her 70s in good health. The chain has TRBV2 and TRBJ2-5; either TRBD1 or TRBD2 may supply D (7 bases each). The CDR3 protein is CASRPQGGGGETQYF. The CDR3 DNA sequence: TGTGCCAGCAGGCCTCAGGGGGGCGGGGGAGAGACCCAGTACTTC.